The T cell receptor beta chain under discussion was sequenced for a study of radiotherapy plus CTLA-4 blockade in lung cancer. CDR3 length: 15 amino acids. The germline gives CDR1 SGHNT, CDR2 YYREEE (reference sequence). V lost 0 bases, J lost 3 bases, and 6 bases stayed unmatched. Sequenced by immunoSEQ multiplex PCR; TCRdb stores in-frame clones only, minus some. The table lists tens of thousands of clones, 70% to 90% of them singletons. This chain connects TRBV5-4 to TRBJ2-7, with 7 positions matching TRBD2. Sequences were derived from peripheral blood, sampled from a patient treated with radiotherapy plus ipilimumab. The clonotype originates from a human donor with non-small cell lung cancer whose response to radiotherapy plus ipilimumab could not be evaluated. In nucleotides, the CDR3 is TGTGCCAGCAGCTTGGCCTACGGGGGGAGCTACGAGCAGTACTTC. Encoded protein: CASSLAYGGSYEQYF.